The source of this TCR beta chain is a study of blood T cell repertoires in COVID-19. Study-wide background: Acute and convalescent COVID-19 samples came from the United States, Italy and Spain. T cells, B-cell-depleted T cells, or PBMCs supplied cDNA or gDNA.

Clones were sequenced by immunoSEQ multiplex PCR, and TCRdb holds only the in-frame ones, with some missing. The data hold some 270,000 clones, with approximately 85% observed a single time. Germline-derived CDR1 and CDR2 are MNHEY and SVGAGI. Trimming pared 0 bases from V and 4 bases from J, leaving 10 bases between. This CDR3 contains 15 residues. The rearrangement uses TRBV6-5 and TRBJ1-5, with D possibly TRBD1 on 6 matching bases. Material: PBMCs or T cells enriched from blood (not recorded which). The sequence came from a woman between 50 and 59 years old with acute COVID-19. The CDR3 reads CASSYSRGQNQPQHF. Here the CDR3 DNA reads TGTGCCAGCAGTTACTCCAGGGGCCAGAATCAGCCCCAGCATTTT.